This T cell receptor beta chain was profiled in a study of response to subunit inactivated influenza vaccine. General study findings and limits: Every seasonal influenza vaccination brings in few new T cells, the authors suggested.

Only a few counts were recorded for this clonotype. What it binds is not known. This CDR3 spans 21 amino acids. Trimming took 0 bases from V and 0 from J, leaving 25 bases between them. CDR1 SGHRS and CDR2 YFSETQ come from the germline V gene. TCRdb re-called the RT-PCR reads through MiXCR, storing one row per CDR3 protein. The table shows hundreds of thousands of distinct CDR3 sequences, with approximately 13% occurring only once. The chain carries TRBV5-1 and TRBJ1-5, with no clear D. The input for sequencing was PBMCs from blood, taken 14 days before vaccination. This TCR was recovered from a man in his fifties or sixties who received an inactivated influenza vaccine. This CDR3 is CASSLAPGAAPDSYSNQPQHF. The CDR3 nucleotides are TGCGCCAGCAGCTTGGCCCCCGGCGCTGCCCCCGATTCTTATAGCAATCAGCCCCAGCATTTT. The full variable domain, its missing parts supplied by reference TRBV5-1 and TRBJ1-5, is KAGVTQTPRYLIKTRGQQVTLSCSPISGHRSVSWYQQTPGQGLQFLFEYFSETQRNKGNFPGRFSGRQFSNSRSEMNVSTLELGDSALYLCASSLAPGAAPDSYSNQPQHFGDGTRLSIL.